These T cell receptor beta chains were read from a single sample in a study of Ad26.COV2.S vaccination and SARS-CoV-2 variants. Method: immunoSEQ multiplex PCR; TCRdb's copy keeps in-frame clones and lacks some. The repertoire holds about 680,000 clones, with approximately 88% as singletons. The sequenced sample was peripheral blood, obtained in a trial of Ad26.COV2.S vaccine versus placebo. These receptors all stem from a person between 18 and 59 years old who received the Ad26.COV2.S COVID-19 vaccine or a placebo. The CDR3 runs from the conserved cysteine through the conserved F or W. The D gene is left open where the match is weak. The size entry is marked missing in some rows and otherwise reads once, few, many or a size class.

J,V,D,size,length,DNA,CDR3
TRBJ2-1,TRBV18,.,once,15,TGTGCCAGCTCACCAAGTGGGGGTGGCTACAATGAGCAGTTCTTC,CASSPSGGGYNEQFF
TRBJ1-6,TRBV27,TRBD1,.,15,TGTGCCAGCACCCAAATGGGACAGGTTAGTTCACCCCTCCACTTT,CASTQMGQVSSPLHF
TRBJ2-1,TRBV7-9,TRBD2,once,15,TGTGCCAGCAGCCAATGGACTAGCGGGGCCAATGAGCAGTTCTTC,CASSQWTSGANEQFF
TRBJ1-3,TRBV25-1,TRBD1,once,14,TGTGCCAGCAGCCGGACAGGATTTGGAAACACCATATATTTT,CASSRTGFGNTIYF
TRBJ1-4,TRBV7-9,.,.,12,TGTGCCAGCAGCTTATCCGATGAAAAACTGTTTTTT,CASSLSDEKLFF
TRBJ2-1,TRBV6-5,.,.,11,TGTGCCAGCAGTTACTCCCAGCGGCAGTTCTTC,CASSYSQRQFF
TRBJ1-2,TRBV10-1,.,few,12,TGCGCCAGCAGTGACGGGGACTATGGCTACACCTTC,CASSDGDYGYTF
TRBJ2-2,TRBV7-3,.,.,15,TGTGCCAGCAGCCTAGAGGCTACTCGCACCGGGGAGCTGTTTTTT,CASSLEATRTGELFF
TRBJ1-1,TRBV18,TRBD1,once,15,TGTGCCAGCTCACCACGACAGGGCGCGGACACTGAAGCTTTCTTT,CASSPRQGADTEAFF
TRBJ2-5,TRBV24-1,.,.,16,TGTGCCACCAGTGATCCAAGGGAGCCCATCTGGGGGACCCAGTACTTC,CATSDPREPIWGTQYF
TRBJ1-5,TRBV5-6,.,.,16,TGTGCCAGCAGCTTGACAGGGAGGGAAAGCAATCAGCCCCAGCATTTT,CASSLTGRESNQPQHF
TRBJ2-2,TRBV19,TRBD1,few,16,TGTGCCAGTAGTAGGGGACAGGGGATAAGGGCCGGGGAGCTGTTTTTT,CASSRGQGIRAGELFF
TRBJ1-2,TRBV30,.,.,13,TGTGCCTGGAGTACCGACAGGAGATATGGCTACACCTTC,CAWSTDRRYGYTF
TRBJ1-3,TRBV6-5,.,.,15,TGTGCCAGCAGTTACTCGATTACGGCAGGAAACACCATATATTTT,CASSYSITAGNTIYF
TRBJ2-5,TRBV30,TRBD1,.,16,TGTGCCTGGAGTGGTCGGCTCGACAGGGACCAAGAGACCCAGTACTTC,CAWSGRLDRDQETQYF
TRBJ1-2,TRBV20-1,.,.,10,TGCAGTGCTTACAGGGCTGGCTACACCTTC,CSAYRAGYTF
TRBJ2-7,TRBV27,.,.,14,TGTGCCAGCAGTCCCCGACAGCGCTCCTACGAGCAGTACTTC,CASSPRQRSYEQYF
TRBJ1-1,TRBV12-3/TRBV12-4,.,.,11,TGTGCCAGCAGCTCCTACGGTGAAGCTTTCTTT,CASSSYGEAFF
TRBJ2-7,TRBV7-9,.,few,13,TGTGCCAGCAGCTTTGGGAGCTCCTACGAGCAGTACTTC,CASSFGSSYEQYF
TRBJ2-3,TRBV10-3,.,.,12,TGTGCCGTTTCAGGGGACACAGATACGCAGTATTTT,CAVSGDTDTQYF
TRBJ1-2,TRBV30,.,.,13,TGTGCCTGGAGTGTACAGGGAGGCTATGGCTACACCTTC,CAWSVQGGYGYTF
TRBJ2-7,TRBV13,.,.,12,TGTGCCAGCAGCCGGACATTCGGCGAGCAGTACTTC,CASSRTFGEQYF
TRBJ2-7,TRBV7-8,TRBD1,.,13,TGTGCCAGCAGCCACGGGACAGGCAGAGAGCAGTACTTC,CASSHGTGREQYF
TRBJ1-3,TRBV7-6,TRBD1,few,18,TGTGCCAGCAGCTTCGGGACAGGGGCCCGCCTCTCTGGAAACACCATATATTTT,CASSFGTGARLSGNTIYF
TRBJ1-2,TRBV9,TRBD1,.,15,TGTGCCAGCAGCCCGAGTAACAGGGGAAGTTGGAGCTACACCTTC,CASSPSNRGSWSYTF
TRBJ1-6,TRBV7-2,TRBD1,.,14,TGTGCCAGCAGCCCCAGGGGGCTTGGGTCACCCCTCCACTTT,CASSPRGLGSPLHF
TRBJ2-3,TRBV10-1,.,.,15,TGCGCCAGCAGTGAGCCGGGACCATCGGCAGATACGCAGTATTTT,CASSEPGPSADTQYF
TRBJ1-3,TRBV6-6,TRBD1,.,14,TGTGCCAGCCGGCAGGGGGCTGATGGAAACACCATATATTTT,CASRQGADGNTIYF
TRBJ2-1,TRBV5-5,.,.,13,TGTGCCAGCAGCTTAGGCGGCTTAAATGAGCAGTTCTTC,CASSLGGLNEQFF
TRBJ2-1,TRBV27,TRBD2,.,15,TGTGCCAGCAGTTTAAGGACTAGCGGGAGCGGGGAGCAGTTCTTC,CASSLRTSGSGEQFF
TRBJ2-7,TRBV7-9,.,.,13,TGTGCCAGCAGCTTATTTGGGGGTGACGAGCAGTACTTC,CASSLFGGDEQYF
TRBJ1-5,TRBV19,.,.,15,TGTGCCAGTAGTACCGAGACAGTTCCCACTCAGCCCCAGCATTTT,CASSTETVPTQPQHF
TRBJ2-1,TRBV5-1,.,.,15,TGCGCCAGCAGCTTGGCTCCTGATGTTGGCAATGAGCAGTTCTTC,CASSLAPDVGNEQFF
TRBJ2-3,TRBV10-2,.,.,13,TGCGCCAGCAGTGACGGACCAGCAGATACGCAGTATTTT,CASSDGPADTQYF
TRBJ2-7,TRBV11-2,.,.,13,TGTGCCAGCAGCATAGGGGACGTCTACGAGCAGTACTTC,CASSIGDVYEQYF